The 23 T cell receptor beta chains below were found in one sample sequenced in a study of T-cell memory formation after mild COVID-19. TCRdb recomputed calls from the 5' RACE reads with MiXCR, one row per CDR3 protein. Among 250,000 to 300,000 distinct CDR3 sequences listed, about 15% were seen once. Sequenced sample: PBMCs or a T cell subset sorted from them (not recorded which). The receptors here all came from a man younger than 30 who had mild COVID-19 (a few samples of this study predate the infection). Cell type and time point are not known.

There are a few counts of this clonotype. The chain carries TRBV12-3 or TRBV12-4 and TRBJ1-1; 7 bases are a match to TRBD1. The V and J ends lost 1 base and 10 bases, in that order; junction bases with no gene match: 9. The CDR3 contains 14 residues. The CDR3: CASSLGRTGVGAFF. The CDR3 nucleotides read TGTGCCAGCAGTTTAGGGCGGACAGGAGTAGGAGCTTTCTTT.

The chain links TRBV20-1 to TRBJ2-3, with a weak D call TRBD2 (6 bases). Germline CDR1 DFQATT, CDR2 SNEGSKA (reference sequence). Trimming removed 7 bases at V and 2 bases at J, with 10 bases between. The CDR3 runs 12 residues. The CDR3, as DNA: TGCAGTGTGCGGGGCCTCACAGATACGCAGTATTTT. It translates to CSVRGLTDTQYF.

The chain couples TRBV6-2 or TRBV6-3 to TRBJ2-5; D is perhaps TRBD2 (7 bases). CDR3 length equals 14 residues. CDR1 and CDR2 (germline): MNHEY, SVGEGT. Trimming shortened V by 5 bases and J by 4 bases, and 14 bases separated the two germline ends. The CDR3 sequence is CASSGGGPVETQYF. The CDR3 DNA sequence: TGTGCCAGCAGTGGGGGGGGGCCTGTAGAGACCCAGTACTTC.

In its sample, this clonotype was seen a few times. The J gene is TRBJ2-1, the V gene TRBV11-2; D may be TRBD1 or TRBD2 (5 bases each). Between the trimmed V and J ends, which lost 5 bases and 2 bases, there was a span of 13 bases. In germline, CDR1 is SGHAT, CDR2 FQNNGV. CDR3 length: 15 amino acids. CDR3 nucleotides: TGTGCCAGCAGCGACTATGGGGGTACCTACAATGAGCAGTTCTTC. Amino acid sequence: CASSDYGGTYNEQFF.

This clonotype turned up a few times. The junction departs from the called germline gene at one end, perhaps through a read error. The chain uses TRBV7-7 and TRBJ1-1; D gene uncertain. CDR3 length equals 13 residues. CDR1 and CDR2 (germline): SSHAT, FNYEAQ (reference sequence). CDR3 sequence reads: CASSPNLGTEAFF. The CDR3 nucleotides are TGTGCTAGCAGCCCCAACTTGGGGACTGAAGCTTTCTTT.

This clonotype showed up just a few times. V gene TRBV6-5 combines with J gene TRBJ1-1, with D possibly matching TRBD1 (5 bases). Germline assignment: CDR1 MNHEY and CDR2 SVGAGI. The germline V and J ends were trimmed by 6 bases and 5 bases, with 16 bases remaining between them. The CDR3 loop spans 14 amino acids. CDR3 nucleotide sequence: TGTGCCAGCAGGGGCGGGACTGCGGGGACTGAAGCTTTCTTT. This encodes CASRGGTAGTEAFF.

This clonotype was counted only a few times. The rearrangement links TRBV5-1 to TRBJ2-2; D is unclear. Germline assignment: CDR1 SGHRS and CDR2 YFSETQ. This CDR3 contains 17 residues. The V gene lost 2 bases and the J gene lost 7 bases, with 21 bases spanning the gap. The CDR3 bases are TGCGCCAGCAGCTTTGGGGATAACAACCGGGCCCACGGGGAGCTGTTTTTT. The encoded protein is CASSFGDNNRAHGELFF.

In this sample, this clonotype turned up a few times. This chain connects TRBV12-3 or TRBV12-4 to TRBJ1-2; 7 nucleotides line up with TRBD1. The CDR3 loop spans 13 amino acids. V shed 5 bases and J 2 bases; nucleotides not matched to a gene: 2. CDR3 amino acids: CASSEQGNYGYTF. For the CDR3, the DNA is TGTGCCAGCAGTGAACAGGGGAACTATGGCTACACCTTC.

This clonotype was seen ten or more times. The rearrangement uses TRBV5-1 and TRBJ2-3; the D call may be TRBD1 or TRBD2 (5 bases each). V gave up 3 bases and J gave up 2 bases, with 13 bases separating them. The CDR3 is 15 amino acids. CDR1 is SGHRS and CDR2 is YFSETQ in the germline V gene. Here the CDR3 DNA reads TGCGCCAGCAGCTGGACCTCCGGGACCACAGATACGCAGTATTTT. This sequence encodes CASSWTSGTTDTQYF.

This clonotype has just a few counts. The gene calls are TRBV7-9 and TRBJ1-2; no clear D gene. V shed 5 bases and J shed 6 bases, with 19 bases lying between them. The length of the CDR3 is 15 residues. CDR1 and CDR2 from the germline V gene are SEHNR and FQNEAQ (reference sequence). CDR3 bases: TGTGCCAGCAGCAGCAGTTCCGGTACAGCAGATGGCTACACCTTC. Its translation is CASSSSSGTADGYTF.

This clonotype was observed a few times. The chain employs TRBV4-2 and TRBJ2-6; TRBD1 might be the D (5 bases). The germline V gene encodes CDR1 LGHNA and CDR2 YNFKEQ. The CDR3 has 14 residues. V lost 2 bases to trimming and J lost 3 bases, with 5 bases between them. The CDR3 coding sequence is TGTGCCAGCAGCCAAACAGGTGGGGCCAACGTCCTGACTTTC. Translating gives CASSQTGGANVLTF.

The DNA of the CDR3 is TGTGCCAGCAGCGACCGATTCGAGGCGGGAGAGCAGTACGTC. Amino acid sequence: CASSDRFEAGEQYV. The V gene is TRBV7-2, the J gene TRBJ2-7, with D tentatively TRBD2 (6 bases). Deletions cut 5 bases from V and 7 bases from J, with 18 bases between. Germline V gives CDR1 SGHTA, CDR2 FQGNSA. The CDR3 runs 14 residues.

The V and J genes are TRBV27 and TRBJ1-1; a weak D match, TRBD1 (5 bases). Trimming cost V 6 bases and J 11 bases, with 16 bases left between them. This CDR3 comprises 12 residues. Germline V lookup: CDR1 MNHEY, CDR2 SMNVEV (reference sequence). The CDR3 DNA sequence: TGTGCCAGCAGCCAGCGGGGGAACGGGGCTTTCTTT. Its protein is CASSQRGNGAFF.

A few counts support this clonotype. The chain employs TRBV5-1 and TRBJ2-3; no firm D call. The CDR3 is made up of 14 amino acids. Germline V lookup: CDR1 SGHRS, CDR2 YFSETQ. The ends were cut back, 4 bases at V and 6 bases at J, with 15 bases in the middle. The CDR3 coding sequence is TGCGCCAGCAGCCCCACCTCCGAGCCGGATACGCAGTATTTT. It codes for CASSPTSEPDTQYF. The complete variable domain, with remaining parts taken from reference TRBV5-1 and TRBJ2-3, reads KAGVTQTPRYLIKTRGQQVTLSCSPISGHRSVSWYQQTPGQGLQFLFEYFSETQRNKGNFPGRFSGRQFSNSRSEMNVSTLELGDSALYLCASSPTSEPDTQYFGPGTRLTVL.

This chain uses TRBV2 with TRBJ2-5; TRBD2 is a possible D gene (5 bases). CDR1 and CDR2 from the germline V gene are SNHLY and FYNNEI. The CDR3 consists of 12 residues. V lost 6 bases and J 0 bases, leaving 5 bases between the germline ends. The CDR3 DNA follows: TGTGCCAGCAGGGGAGACCAAGAGACCCAGTACTTC. It translates to CASRGDQETQYF. Using reference TRBV2 and TRBJ2-5 for the parts outside the CDR3, the full variable domain is EPEVTQTPSHQVTQMGQEVILRCVPISNHLYFYWYRQILGQKVEFLVSFYNNEISEKSEIFDDQFSVERPDGSNFTLKIRSTKLEDSAMYFCASRGDQETQYFGPGTRLLVL.

This clonotype was counted only a few times. The chain links TRBV6-1 to TRBJ1-1; D uncertain. V was clipped by 4 bases and J by 4 bases, with 13 bases between them. The CDR3 length is 14 residues. Germline CDR1 MNHNS, CDR2 SASEGT. DNA of the CDR3: TGTGCCAGCAGTGGACGCAACCCCACCACTGAAGCTTTCTTT. This sequence encodes CASSGRNPTTEAFF.

This clonotype occurred many times. The V gene is TRBV4-2, the J gene TRBJ2-5; TRBD2 agrees at 7 bases. The CDR3 consists of 14 residues. Germline CDR1 reads LGHNA; CDR2 reads YNFKEQ. Trimming cost V 2 bases and J 3 bases; bases outside gene matches: 3. The CDR3 DNA follows: TGTGCCAGCAGCCAATGGGCGGGGGAAGAGACCCAGTACTTC. It encodes CASSQWAGEETQYF.

The sample holds a few counts of this clonotype. The genes are TRBV2 and TRBJ2-3, with D unresolved. CDR3 length: 13 amino acids. The V gene lost 2 bases and the J gene lost 10 bases, with 13 bases spanning the gap. The germline gives CDR1 SNHLY, CDR2 FYNNEI. The chain's CDR3 is CASSESGRYAQYF. The CDR3 nucleotides read TGTGCCAGCAGTGAAAGTGGAAGATATGCGCAGTATTTT. Complete variable domain (other parts from reference TRBV2 and TRBJ2-3): EPEVTQTPSHQVTQMGQEVILRCVPISNHLYFYWYRQILGQKVEFLVSFYNNEISEKSEIFDDQFSVERPDGSNFTLKIRSTKLEDSAMYFCASSESGRYAQYFGPGTRLTVL.

This clonotype occurred a few times. This chain joins TRBV29-1 and TRBJ1-1, with 8 nucleotides matching TRBD1. The CDR3 extends over 13 amino acids. With 7 bases clipped from V and 1 base from J, the junction kept 5 bases outside the gene matches. CDR1 and CDR2 (germline): SQVTM, ANQGSEA. CDR3 sequence reads: CSAEGQANTEAFF. In DNA form, the CDR3 reads TGCAGCGCCGAGGGACAGGCGAACACTGAAGCTTTCTTT.

The rearrangement uses TRBV5-1 and TRBJ2-2, with D possibly being TRBD2 (5 bases). Germline V gene data show CDR1 as SGHRS and CDR2 as YFSETQ. This CDR3 is built from 15 residues. Trimming cost V 0 bases and J 4 bases, with 10 bases left between them. This CDR3 is CASSLVGGPTGELFF. The CDR3 DNA reads as TGCGCCAGCAGCTTGGTCGGAGGACCCACCGGGGAGCTGTTTTTT.

This clonotype was seen ten or more times. The chain employs TRBV27 and TRBJ1-6, with TRBD1 as a possible D gene (5 bases). This CDR3 is built from 14 residues. From germline, CDR1 is MNHEY and CDR2 SMNVEV (reference sequence). V lost 3 bases and J lost 8, with 11 bases in between. CDR3 sequence: CASSFNGADSPLHF. The CDR3 DNA sequence: TGTGCCAGCAGTTTTAATGGGGCAGATTCACCCCTCCACTTT.

A few counts support this clonotype. The rearrangement links TRBV7-3 to TRBJ2-1; D unclear. V gave up 5 bases and J gave up 3 bases, with 11 bases separating them. The CDR3 consists of 14 residues. The V gene's germline CDR1 is SGHTA and CDR2 FQGTGA. The CDR3: CASSPVPYYNEQFF. CDR3 nucleotide sequence: TGTGCCAGCAGCCCAGTTCCCTACTACAATGAGCAGTTCTTC.

This clonotype came up many times. The CDR3 protein is CASSLQVGGNEQFF. CDR3 DNA sequence: TGTGCCAGCAGCCTGCAGGTGGGAGGGAATGAGCAGTTCTTC. V gene TRBV7-9 combines with J gene TRBJ2-1; 7 bases map to TRBD2. The CDR3 extends over 14 amino acids. V lost 5 bases to trimming and J lost 7 bases; unmatched junction nucleotides: 8. The germline V gene encodes CDR1 SEHNR and CDR2 FQNEAQ (reference sequence).